Listed below are T cell receptor beta chains from one sample, sequenced in a study of blood T cell repertoires in COVID-19. Repertoires were generated with immunoSEQ multiplex PCR, while TCRdb's copy carries only in-frame clones and drops some. The sample comprises 95,000 to 150,000 clones, over 70% of which are singletons, and 5.5% to 6.5% rests with the top ten. Sample: peripheral blood. The source is an elderly man with active or convalescent COVID-19. The CDR3 runs from the conserved cysteine through the conserved F or W. Each record gives: V gene, clone size, J gene, D gene, CDR3 protein, CDR3 DNA. A D gene is named only where the DNA matches it firmly. Some rows have no size entry. The others give once, few or many, or a class for an expanded clone.

TRBV4-3	.	TRBJ2-3	TRBD1	CASSPDRAADTQYF	TGCGCCAGCAGCCCGGACAGGGCGGCAGATACGCAGTATTTT
TRBV28	.	TRBJ1-2	.	CASSVSGMGGYTF	TGTGCCAGCAGTGTCTCAGGGATGGGTGGCTACACCTTC
TRBV18	.	TRBJ1-5	TRBD1	CASSPTGGNQPQHF	TGTGCCAGCTCACCCACAGGGGGCAATCAGCCCCAGCATTTT
TRBV6-6	.	TRBJ1-1	.	CASSYSMGGNTEAFF	TGTGCCAGCAGTTACTCGATGGGGGGGAACACTGAAGCTTTCTTT
TRBV9	.	TRBJ2-3	.	CASSVGVGQPGSTDTQYF	TGTGCCAGCAGCGTAGGTGTGGGACAACCCGGGAGCACAGATACGCAGTATTTT
TRBV7-2	.	TRBJ1-4	.	CASSPGLRGEKLFF	TGTGCCAGCAGCCCGGGACTTCGGGGGGAAAAACTGTTTTTT
TRBV18	.	TRBJ2-2	.	CASSPPGYYTGELFF	TGTGCCAGCTCACCACCGGGCTACTACACCGGGGAGCTGTTTTTT
TRBV7-3	once	TRBJ1-1	TRBD1	CASSSQGANTEAFF	TGTGCCAGCAGCTCACAGGGGGCGAACACTGAAGCTTTCTTT
TRBV12-3/TRBV12-4	.	TRBJ1-4	.	CASSSSQKLFF	TGTGCCAGCAGCTCTTCACAGAAACTGTTTTTT
TRBV5-4	.	TRBJ1-2	TRBD1	CASQTGGAVGYTF	TGTGCCAGCCAGACAGGGGGCGCAGTAGGCTACACCTTC
TRBV9	once	TRBJ2-1	.	CASSVATGYNEQFF	TGTGCCAGCAGCGTAGCAACAGGATACAATGAGCAGTTCTTC
TRBV27	.	TRBJ1-5	.	CASSPPGNSNQPQHF	TGTGCCAGCAGTCCTCCAGGGAATAGCAATCAGCCCCAGCATTTT
TRBV5-1	.	TRBJ2-1	.	CASSLEAGEQFF	TGCGCCAGCAGCTTGGAGGCGGGGGAGCAGTTCTTC
TRBV18	.	TRBJ2-1	.	CASSRRSGMSDEQFF	TGTGCCAGCTCACGTCGGTCCGGGATGAGCGATGAGCAGTTCTTC
TRBV28	few	TRBJ2-7	.	CASSTPYGQYF	TGTGCCAGCAGTACACCGTATGGGCAGTACTTC
TRBV18	.	TRBJ2-1	TRBD2	CASSPPSLTSGGYNEQFF	TGTGCCAGCTCACCACCATCCCTGACTAGCGGGGGGTACAATGAGCAGTTCTTC
TRBV5-1	.	TRBJ2-1	TRBD2	CASILGGGSYNEQFF	TGCGCCAGCATTCTTGGCGGGGGTTCCTACAATGAGCAGTTCTTC
TRBV20-1	.	TRBJ2-7	TRBD1	CSASAPGQTYEQYF	TGCAGTGCTAGTGCCCCGGGACAGACATACGAGCAGTACTTC
TRBV10-3	.	TRBJ1-1	.	CAISVLPPNTEAFF	TGTGCCATCAGTGTCCTCCCCCCGAACACTGAAGCTTTCTTT
TRBV9	.	TRBJ2-6	.	CASSVGGPWSSGANVLTF	TGTGCCAGCAGCGTAGGGGGCCCTTGGAGCTCTGGGGCCAACGTCCTGACTTTC
TRBV7-9	.	TRBJ2-2	TRBD1	CASSLGQGNTGELFF	TGTGCCAGCAGCTTAGGACAGGGAAACACCGGGGAGCTGTTTTTT
TRBV30	once	TRBJ2-5	.	CAWGGAVYQETQYF	TGTGCCTGGGGGGGGGCAGTGTACCAAGAGACCCAGTACTTC
TRBV10-3	.	TRBJ2-7	.	CAIRPMAPNEQYF	TGTGCCATCAGACCCATGGCTCCGAACGAGCAGTACTTC
TRBV18	.	TRBJ1-5	.	CASRRDNQPQHF	TGTGCCAGCCGCCGAGATAATCAGCCCCAGCATTTT
TRBV11-3	once	TRBJ2-1	.	CASSLVGGYNEQFF	TGTGCCAGCAGCTTGGTGGGGGGTTACAATGAGCAGTTCTTC
TRBV6-1	few	TRBJ1-5	.	CASSEGLVGRQPQHF	TGTGCCAGCAGTGAGGGGCTTGTCGGGAGACAGCCCCAGCATTTT
TRBV2	.	TRBJ2-3	TRBD2	CASSHGGGAGGPGPDTQYF	TGTGCCAGCAGTCATGGTGGAGGTGCGGGGGGGCCGGGGCCAGATACGCAGTATTTT
TRBV6-2/TRBV6-3	.	TRBJ2-5	.	CASSPTDWQETQYF	TGTGCCAGCAGTCCAACGGACTGGCAAGAGACCCAGTACTTC
TRBV5-1	few	TRBJ2-7	.	CASSLPGKNEQYF	TGCGCCAGCAGCTTGCCAGGGAAGAACGAGCAGTACTTC
TRBV5-1	.	TRBJ2-1	TRBD2	CASSATALAGGPGGQFF	TGCGCCAGCAGCGCCACCGCCCTAGCGGGGGGGCCTGGTGGGCAGTTCTTC
TRBV27	.	TRBJ2-3	TRBD1	CASRAGTGGADTQYF	TGTGCCAGCCGTGCCGGGACAGGAGGAGCAGATACGCAGTATTTT
TRBV4-3	.	TRBJ1-2	TRBD1	CASSQDDRGYGYTF	TGCGCCAGCAGCCAAGATGACAGGGGCTATGGCTACACCTTC
TRBV9	.	TRBJ2-1	.	CASSVEAGGYNEQFF	TGTGCCAGCAGCGTAGAGGCAGGGGGGTACAATGAGCAGTTCTTC
TRBV7-2	.	TRBJ1-2	TRBD1	CASTPGQGRYTF	TGTGCCAGCACCCCGGGACAGGGACGCTACACCTTC
TRBV10-3	.	TRBJ1-3	.	CAITRDSQSTIYF	TGTGCCATCACTCGGGACTCCCAGAGCACCATATATTTT
TRBV9	.	TRBJ2-2	.	CASSVSGGANTGELFF	TGTGCCAGCAGCGTGAGTGGAGGGGCGAACACCGGGGAGCTGTTTTTT
TRBV2	.	TRBJ1-1	.	CASSLQGPNTEAFF	TGTGCCAGCAGTCTCCAGGGTCCGAACACTGAAGCTTTCTTT
TRBV7-3	once	TRBJ2-7	.	CASSLGNSYEQYF	TGTGCCAGCAGCTTAGGCAATTCCTACGAGCAGTACTTC
TRBV6-5	.	TRBJ1-1	.	CASSYPEAGTEAFF	TGTGCCAGCAGTTACCCGGAGGCGGGCACTGAAGCTTTCTTT
TRBV6-5	once	TRBJ2-2	.	CASFRQDTGELFF	TGTGCCAGCTTCAGACAGGACACCGGGGAGCTGTTTTTT
TRBV5-8	.	TRBJ2-2	TRBD1	CASKPPGQVAGELFF	TGTGCCAGCAAACCTCCGGGACAGGTAGCCGGGGAGCTGTTTTTT
TRBV19	.	TRBJ2-7	TRBD2	CAPWRDYYEQYF	TGTGCCCCATGGAGGGACTATTACGAGCAGTACTTC
TRBV7-2	.	TRBJ1-2	.	CASSLGVGGYGYTF	TGTGCCAGCAGCTTAGGAGTAGGGGGCTATGGCTACACCTTC
TRBV5-6	.	TRBJ1-6	TRBD1	CASSFPGQGVPLHF	TGTGCCAGCAGCTTTCCGGGACAGGGGGTTCCCCTCCACTTT
TRBV4-3	.	TRBJ2-3	TRBD1	CASSKGQGQSTDTQYF	TGCGCCAGCAGCAAGGGACAGGGACAGAGCACAGATACGCAGTATTTT
TRBV7-2	.	TRBJ2-7	TRBD1	CASSEGQFSEQYF	TGTGCCAGCAGCGAGGGACAGTTTAGTGAGCAGTACTTC
TRBV7-2	.	TRBJ2-6	.	CASSLVLGDISGANVLTF	TGTGCCAGCAGCTTAGTTTTAGGGGACATATCTGGGGCCAACGTCCTGACTTTC
TRBV6-5	.	TRBJ2-3	TRBD2	CASSYSGLVADTQYF	TGTGCCAGCAGTTACTCGGGACTAGTGGCAGATACGCAGTATTTT
TRBV19	.	TRBJ1-6	.	CASTSQLGNNSPLHF	TGTGCCAGCACCTCCCAACTAGGGAACAATTCACCCCTCCACTTT
TRBV28	.	TRBJ1-2	.	CASSTAGAKNYGYTF	TGTGCCAGCAGTACGGCGGGGGCGAAGAACTATGGCTACACCTTC
TRBV2	once	TRBJ2-3	TRBD2	CANPSGGPTDTQYF	TGTGCCAACCCTAGCGGGGGCCCCACAGATACGCAGTATTTT
TRBV18	.	TRBJ1-3	TRBD1	CASSPRADRGHTIYF	TGTGCCAGCTCACCACGAGCAGACAGGGGCCACACCATATATTTT
TRBV4-1	.	TRBJ2-1	TRBD1	CASSRDRDRGFNEQFF	TGCGCCAGCAGCCGGGACCGGGACAGAGGATTCAATGAGCAGTTCTTC
TRBV3-1/TRBV3-2	.	TRBJ1-3	.	CASSHLTAGNTIYF	TGTGCCAGCAGCCATCTGACAGCTGGAAACACCATATATTTT
TRBV5-1	.	TRBJ2-7	.	CASSSGPTSYEQYF	TGCGCCAGCAGCTCAGGTCCTACTTCCTACGAGCAGTACTTC
TRBV7-9	.	TRBJ1-4	TRBD1	CASSLTGAGEKLFF	TGTGCCAGCAGCTTAACAGGGGCGGGGGAAAAACTGTTTTTT